The subject of this entry is one TCR beta chain. The antigen is not known. Within the sample, other DNA sequences also encode this same CDR3. In every patient, relapse followed autologous stem cell transplantation, while exposure to brentuximab vedotin differed. CDR1 is MNHEY, CDR2 SVGAGI, per germline. Trimming pared 0 bases from V and 0 bases from J, leaving 8 bases between. This CDR3 comprises 15 residues. These data belong to a study of PD-1 blockade in classical Hodgkin lymphoma. Study outcomes and limitations: Patients who responded completely had about the same baseline diversity as newly diagnosed patients.

TCRdb's table, derived via immunoSEQ multiplex PCR, lists solely in-frame clones and lacks some. This table has about 45,000 clones, approximately 72% appearing once. The TCR sequence derives from a human donor with classical Hodgkin lymphoma. V gene TRBV6-5 combines with J gene TRBJ1-2; D might be TRBD1 (6 bases). Material: peripheral blood mononuclear cells (PBMCs), obtained before the second cycle of nivolumab. The CDR3 sequence: CASSYSGTTNYGYTF. The CDR3 DNA is TGTGCCAGCAGTTACTCTGGGACAACTAACTATGGCTACACCTTC.